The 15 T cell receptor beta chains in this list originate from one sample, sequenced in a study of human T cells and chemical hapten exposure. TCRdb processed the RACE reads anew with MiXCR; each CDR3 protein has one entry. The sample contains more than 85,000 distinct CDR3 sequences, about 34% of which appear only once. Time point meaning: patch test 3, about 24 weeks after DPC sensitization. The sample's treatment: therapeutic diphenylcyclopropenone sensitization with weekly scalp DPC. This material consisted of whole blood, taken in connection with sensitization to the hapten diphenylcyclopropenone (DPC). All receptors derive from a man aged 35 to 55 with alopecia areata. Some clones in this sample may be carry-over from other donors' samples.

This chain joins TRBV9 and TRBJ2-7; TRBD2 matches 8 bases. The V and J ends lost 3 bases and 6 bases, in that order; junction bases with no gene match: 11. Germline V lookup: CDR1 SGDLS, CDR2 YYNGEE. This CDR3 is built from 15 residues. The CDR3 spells CASSGTSAGESEQYF. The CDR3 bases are TGTGCCAGCAGCGGGACTTCAGCGGGAGAATCCGAGCAGTACTTC.

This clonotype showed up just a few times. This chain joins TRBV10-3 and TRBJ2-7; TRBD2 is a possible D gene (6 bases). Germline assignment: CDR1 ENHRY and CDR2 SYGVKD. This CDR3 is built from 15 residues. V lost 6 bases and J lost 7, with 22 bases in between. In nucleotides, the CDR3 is TGTGCCATCAGCAACCCGGGAGAGGGTTCTGGGGAGCAGTACGTC. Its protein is CAISNPGEGSGEQYV.

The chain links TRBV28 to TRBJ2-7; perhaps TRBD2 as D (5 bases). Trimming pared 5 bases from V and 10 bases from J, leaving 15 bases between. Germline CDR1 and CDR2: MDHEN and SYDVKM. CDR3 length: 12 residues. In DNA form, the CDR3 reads TGTGCCAGCAGTCCCACACTTCCGGGACAGTACTTC. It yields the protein CASSPTLPGQYF.

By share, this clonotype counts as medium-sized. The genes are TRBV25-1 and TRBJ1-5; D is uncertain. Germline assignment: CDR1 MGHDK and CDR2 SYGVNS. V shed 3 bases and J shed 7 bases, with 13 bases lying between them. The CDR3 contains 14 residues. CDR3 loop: CASSDEGILQPQHF. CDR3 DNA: TGTGCCAGCAGTGACGAGGGAATCCTGCAGCCCCAGCATTTT.

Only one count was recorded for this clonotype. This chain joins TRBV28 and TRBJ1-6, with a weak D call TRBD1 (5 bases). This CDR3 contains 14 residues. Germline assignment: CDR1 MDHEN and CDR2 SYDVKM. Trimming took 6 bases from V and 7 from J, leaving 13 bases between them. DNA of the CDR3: TGTGCCAGCAGACTTCCAGGGCCAAATTCACCCCTCCACTTT. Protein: CASRLPGPNSPLHF.

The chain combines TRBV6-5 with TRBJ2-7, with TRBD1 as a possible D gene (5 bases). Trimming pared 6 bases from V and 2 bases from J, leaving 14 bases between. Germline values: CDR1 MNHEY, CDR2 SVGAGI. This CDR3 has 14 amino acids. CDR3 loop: CASRSSAGTYEQYV. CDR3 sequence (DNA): TGTGCCAGCAGATCCTCGGCAGGGACCTACGAGCAGTACGTC.

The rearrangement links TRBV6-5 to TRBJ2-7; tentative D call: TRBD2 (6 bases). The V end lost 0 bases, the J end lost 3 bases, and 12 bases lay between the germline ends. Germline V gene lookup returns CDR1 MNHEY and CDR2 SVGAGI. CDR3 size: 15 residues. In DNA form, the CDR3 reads TGTGCCAGCAGTTACTCGGTGGCGGGGTTCTACGAGCAGTACGTC. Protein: CASSYSVAGFYEQYV.

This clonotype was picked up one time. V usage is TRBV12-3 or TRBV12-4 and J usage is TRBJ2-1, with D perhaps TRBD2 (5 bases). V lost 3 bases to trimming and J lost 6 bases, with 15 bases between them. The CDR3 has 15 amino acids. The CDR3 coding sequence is TGTGCCAGCAGTTTCGGTAGCGTGGGAAGCAATGAGCAGTTCTTC. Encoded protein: CASSFGSVGSNEQFF.

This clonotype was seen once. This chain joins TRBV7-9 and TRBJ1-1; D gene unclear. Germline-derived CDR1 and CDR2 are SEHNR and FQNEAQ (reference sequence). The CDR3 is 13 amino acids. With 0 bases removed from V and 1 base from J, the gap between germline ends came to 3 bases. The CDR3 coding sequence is TGTGCCAGCAGCTTAGCCAAGAACACTGAAGCTTTCTTT. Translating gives CASSLAKNTEAFF.

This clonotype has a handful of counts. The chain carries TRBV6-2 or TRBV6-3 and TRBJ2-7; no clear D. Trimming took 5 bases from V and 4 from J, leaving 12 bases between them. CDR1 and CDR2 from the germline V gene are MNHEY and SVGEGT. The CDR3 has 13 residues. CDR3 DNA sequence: TGTGCCAGCAGTCCTACTGCAGCATACGAGCAGTACTTC. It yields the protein CASSPTAAYEQYF.

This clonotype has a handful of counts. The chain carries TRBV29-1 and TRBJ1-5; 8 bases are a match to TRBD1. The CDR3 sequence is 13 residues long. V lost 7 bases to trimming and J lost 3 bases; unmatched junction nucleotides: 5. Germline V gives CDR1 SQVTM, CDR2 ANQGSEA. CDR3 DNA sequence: TGCAGCGCTAGACAGGGGCCCAATCAGCCCCAGCATTTT. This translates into CSARQGPNQPQHF. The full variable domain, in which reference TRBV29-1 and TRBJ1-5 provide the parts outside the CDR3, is SAVISQKPSRDICQRGTSLTIQCQVDSQVTMMFWYRQQPGQSLTLIATANQGSEATYESGFVIDKFPISRPNLTFSTLTVSNMSPEDSSIYLCSARQGPNQPQHFGDGTRLSIL.

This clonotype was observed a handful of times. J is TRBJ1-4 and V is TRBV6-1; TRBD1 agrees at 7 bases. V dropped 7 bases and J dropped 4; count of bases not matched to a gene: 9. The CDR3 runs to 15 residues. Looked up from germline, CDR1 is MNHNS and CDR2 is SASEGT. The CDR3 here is CASMFWDSDNEKLFF. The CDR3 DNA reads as TGTGCCAGCATGTTCTGGGACAGTGATAATGAAAAACTGTTTTTT.

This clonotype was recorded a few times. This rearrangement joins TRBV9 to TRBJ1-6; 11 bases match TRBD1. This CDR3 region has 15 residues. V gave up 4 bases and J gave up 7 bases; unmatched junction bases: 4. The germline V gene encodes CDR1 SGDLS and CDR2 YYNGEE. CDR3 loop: CASSFRDRGNSPLHF. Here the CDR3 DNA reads TGTGCCAGCAGCTTCCGGGACAGGGGGAATTCACCCCTCCACTTT.

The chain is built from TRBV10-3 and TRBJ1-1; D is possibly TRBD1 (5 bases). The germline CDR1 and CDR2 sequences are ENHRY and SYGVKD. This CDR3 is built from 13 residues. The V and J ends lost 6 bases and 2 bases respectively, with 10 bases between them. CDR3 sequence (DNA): TGTGCCATCAGCGGGACGGCAAACACTGAAGCTTTCTTT. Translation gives CAISGTANTEAFF.

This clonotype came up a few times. The CDR3 region has the DNA TGTGCCAGCAGTGAATGGGCAGGCCCGCACGTC. This codes for CASSEWAGPHV. The J gene is TRBJ2-7, the V gene TRBV25-1; no clear D gene. This CDR3 contains 11 residues. Germline CDR1 is MGHDK and CDR2 is SYGVNS.